This T cell receptor beta chain was found in a study of regulatory T cells in long-lasting Graves disease. Whole-study context: Persistent cases took antithyroid drugs over 5 years and stayed TSH receptor antibody positive.

Investigators prepared the TCR beta libraries by applying iRepertoire HTBI primers and Arm-PCR of CDR3 regions. TCRdb itself ran the multiplex PCR reads through MiXCR, one entry per CDR3 protein. The data show 500,000 to 800,000 distinct CDR3 sequences, with 25% to 30% seen just once and about two fifths held by the top ten. There are 20 residues in the CDR3. V was cut by 0 bases and J by 4 bases, with 23 bases left in between. CDR1 is SGHRS and CDR2 is YFSETQ in the germline V gene. This clonotype was seen a few times. Its antigen is not known. Noted time point: persistent/refractory GD, antithyroid drugs over 5 years with positive TRAb. Extracted PBMC RNA gave rise to the TCR library. Overall study findings and caveats: Persistent disease was associated with favored TRBV28 usage and with favored use of TRBJ1-2 and TRBJ2-5.

This chain connects TRBV5-1 to TRBJ1-6; D gene ambiguous. The TCR originated in a female donor with Graves disease. Source: peripheral blood mononuclear cells (PBMCs), taken when the disease was refractory, from a patient treated with antithyroid drugs. CDR3 residues: CASSLDPGRMIPNYNSPLHF. For the CDR3, the DNA is TGCGCCAGCAGCTTGGATCCAGGCCGAATGATACCGAATTATAATTCACCCCTCCACTTT. The full variable domain, in which reference TRBV5-1 and TRBJ1-6 provide the parts outside the CDR3, is KAGVTQTPRYLIKTRGQQVTLSCSPISGHRSVSWYQQTPGQGLQFLFEYFSETQRNKGNFPGRFSGRQFSNSRSEMNVSTLELGDSALYLCASSLDPGRMIPNYNSPLHFGNGTRLTVT.